This T cell receptor (beta chain) appears in the sequencing data of a study of tissue T cells after allogeneic stem cell transplantation. This CDR3 comprises 13 residues. The germline V gene encodes CDR1 GKSSPN and CDR2 SITVG. V was pared by 3 bases and J by 4 bases, with 3 bases of the junction left unmatched. Assay used: immunoSEQ multiplex PCR; TCRdb lists only in-frame clones, some missing. Of 1,500 to 2,000 clones listed, around 51% were seen once; the top ten hold 34%. About this clone itself: All gene names here are mouse names. The read ends 1 residue early relative to the CDR3; the germline J gene fills the gap.

As to time point: mouse harvest day 14 after allogeneic transplant. The graft held 10^6 splenic CD5+ T cells and 10^7 T-cell-depleted bone marrow cells. The sequence came from a female BALB/c mouse given C57BL/6 T cells with graft-versus-host disease after an allogeneic hematopoietic cell transplant. Sample: spleen. The chain is built from TRBV31 and TRBJ1-2; 9 bases line up with TRBD1. CDR3 amino acids: CAWRGTGSSDYTF. The sequenced CDR3 bases are TGTGCCTGGAGGGGGACAGGGAGCTCCGACTACACC.